One and the same sample provided the 16 T cell receptor beta chains below, sequenced in a study of regulatory T cells in long-lasting Graves disease. Relying on iRepertoire HTBI primers and Arm-PCR of CDR3 regions, the team built TCR beta libraries. Via MiXCR, TCRdb re-called the multiplex PCR reads, giving one row per CDR3 protein. There are around 500,000 distinct CDR3 sequences in the sample; less than 25% occur only once, and 7% to 9.5% lies in the top ten. As to time point: persistent/refractory GD, antithyroid drugs over 5 years with positive TRAb. The TCR library was made from RNA extracted from PBMCs. Sequences were derived from peripheral blood mononuclear cells (PBMCs), sampled when the disease was refractory, from a patient treated with antithyroid drugs. These receptors all come from a female donor with Graves disease.

V gene TRBV14 combines with J gene TRBJ2-1; 7 bases map to TRBD2. This CDR3 has 13 amino acids. J was trimmed by 4 bases and V by 3 bases; bases with no gene match: 0. Per germline, CDR1 SGHDN and CDR2 FVKESK. The CDR3 protein is CASSQRGYNEQFF. Here the CDR3 DNA reads TGTGCCAGCAGCCAGCGGGGGTACAATGAGCAGTTCTTC.

The chain carries TRBV18 and TRBJ2-7, with TRBD1 matching over 10 bases. J lost 7 bases, V lost 6 bases, and 18 bases had no gene match. Germline V gene lookup returns CDR1 KGHSH and CDR2 LQKENI. The CDR3 totals 17 residues. As DNA, the CDR3 is TGTGCCAGCTCGCCTATTGGGTCCGGGACAGGGGTCGGGGAGCAGTACTTC. It yields the protein CASSPIGSGTGVGEQYF.

This clonotype was found many times. This sequence joins TRBV15 and TRBJ1-2; TRBD1 matches at 7 bases. The germline V gene has CDR1 LNHNV and CDR2 YYDKDF (reference sequence). The V and J ends lost 3 bases and 7 bases, in that order; junction bases with no gene match: 11. This CDR3 contains 15 residues. The CDR3 bases are TGTGCCACCAGCAGTTACCGGGACAGCTTCTCTGGCTACACCTTC. It specifies CATSSYRDSFSGYTF.

The V gene is TRBV19, the J gene TRBJ2-5, with D perhaps matching TRBD1 (6 bases). In germline, CDR1 is LNHDA, CDR2 SQIVND (reference sequence). Trimming pared 6 bases from V and 1 base from J, leaving 15 bases between. The CDR3 consists of 15 residues. The CDR3 region is CASRLAGAVQETQYF. In DNA form, the CDR3 reads TGTGCCAGTAGGTTGGCAGGGGCCGTCCAAGAGACCCAGTACTTC.

This clonotype was recorded at least ten times. The chain links TRBV28 to TRBJ2-7, with D unresolved. The CDR3 spans 12 residues. Trimming shortened V by 6 bases and J by 3 bases, and 9 bases separated the two germline ends. The germline V gene has CDR1 MDHEN and CDR2 SYDVKM. The CDR3 loop is CASSIDGYEQYF. Written as DNA, the CDR3 is TGTGCCAGCAGCATTGACGGCTACGAGCAGTACTTC.

The V and J genes are TRBV20-1 and TRBJ2-7, with D tentatively TRBD1 or TRBD2 (5 bases each). Trimming took 0 bases from V and 3 from J, leaving 12 bases between them. Germline V gives CDR1 DFQATT, CDR2 SNEGSKA (reference sequence). The length of the CDR3 is 14 residues. The CDR3 loop reads CSARDRDAFYEQYF. CDR3 sequence (DNA): TGCAGTGCTAGAGACCGGGACGCCTTCTACGAGCAGTACTTC.

Only a few counts were recorded for this clonotype. CDR3: CSAIGGDTEAFF. The CDR3 coding sequence is TGCAGTGCCATCGGGGGGGACACTGAAGCTTTCTTT. The chain combines TRBV20-1 with TRBJ1-1; TRBD1 is a possible D gene (5 bases). This CDR3 spans 12 amino acids. Germline loops: CDR1 DFQATT, CDR2 SNEGSKA (reference sequence). V shed 6 bases and J shed 3 bases, with 11 bases lying between them.

The chain carries TRBV7-9 and TRBJ2-2; the D is unclear. V lost 5 bases, J lost 6 bases, and 10 bases lay in between. Germline V gene sequence: CDR1 SEHNR, CDR2 FQNEAQ (reference sequence). The CDR3 length is 13 residues. CDR3 nucleotides: TGTGCCAGCAGCCCCCCAGTGGCCGGGGAGCTGTTTTTT. The encoded protein is CASSPPVAGELFF.

At least ten counts were recorded for this clonotype. This sequence joins TRBV28 and TRBJ2-4; no reliable D call. V was shortened by 2 bases and J by 0 bases, with 11 bases between the two germline ends. The germline V gene has CDR1 MDHEN and CDR2 SYDVKM. The CDR3 length is 16 residues. CDR3: CASSLNLRLAKNIQYF. Written as DNA, the CDR3 is TGTGCCAGCAGTTTAAATTTGAGACTAGCCAAAAACATTCAGTACTTC.

This clonotype was detected only a few times. V usage is TRBV14 and J usage is TRBJ1-1; D remains unclear. The CDR3 loop spans 14 amino acids. V lost 0 bases and J lost 4, with 9 bases in between. Germline assignment: CDR1 SGHDN and CDR2 FVKESK. In nucleotides, the CDR3 is TGTGCCAGCAGCCAAGAACGGGCCTTCACTGAAGCTTTCTTT. It yields the protein CASSQERAFTEAFF.

This clonotype was observed at least ten times. The chain carries TRBV27 and TRBJ1-1, with D possibly being TRBD1 (6 bases). Trimming pared 1 base from V and 7 bases from J, leaving 10 bases between. Germline V gene sequence: CDR1 MNHEY, CDR2 SMNVEV (reference sequence). This CDR3 spans 13 amino acids. The CDR3 DNA follows: TGTGCCAGCAGTTTATTAGGGGGGATTGAAGCTTTCTTT. It codes for CASSLLGGIEAFF.

This clonotype came up many times. The chain couples TRBV11-2 to TRBJ1-4, with D perhaps TRBD1 (6 bases). The CDR3 length is 15 residues. CDR1 SGHAT and CDR2 FQNNGV come from the germline V gene. Between the trimmed V and J ends, which lost 1 base and 6 bases, there was a span of 12 bases. CDR3 DNA: TGTGCCAGCAGCTTAGTCACAGGGAAGGATGAAAAACTGTTTTTT. This gives the protein CASSLVTGKDEKLFF.

The chain employs TRBV5-1 and TRBJ2-3; D unclear. CDR3 length: 15 amino acids. V was clipped by 5 bases and J by 3 bases, with 16 bases between them. CDR1 is SGHRS and CDR2 is YFSETQ in the germline V gene. CDR3 coding DNA: TGCGCCAGCAGGGAGAGGATATTAAATACAGATACGCAGTATTTT. Translation: CASRERILNTDTQYF.

This clonotype was recorded at least ten times. V usage is TRBV28 and J usage is TRBJ2-5; 10 bases map to TRBD1. The CDR3 extends over 16 amino acids. Looked up from germline, CDR1 is MDHEN and CDR2 is SYDVKM. The ends lost 5 bases at V and 2 bases at J; junction bases unmatched: 8. The CDR3 reads CASSSRDRGPQETQYF. DNA of the CDR3: TGTGCCAGCAGTAGCCGGGACAGGGGACCGCAAGAGACCCAGTACTTC.

The chain employs TRBV7-3 and TRBJ2-1; 13 positions agree with TRBD2. The germline gives CDR1 SGHTA, CDR2 FQGTGA. Germline trimming cut 7 bases from V and 7 bases from J; bases unmatched to any gene: 10. This CDR3 spans 16 amino acids. CDR3 loop: CASTTWTSGSANEQFF. Here the CDR3 DNA reads TGTGCCAGCACTACCTGGACTAGCGGGAGTGCTAATGAGCAGTTCTTC.

The rearrangement uses TRBV15 and TRBJ2-7; D not resolved. Germline assignment: CDR1 LNHNV and CDR2 YYDKDF (reference sequence). Between the trimmed V and J ends, which lost 0 bases and 4 bases, there was a span of 10 bases. CDR3 length: 14 amino acids. The CDR3 DNA reads as TGTGCCACCAGCAGAGAGACCTCCGTTTACGAGCAGTACTTC. Its translation is CATSRETSVYEQYF.